The present T cell receptor (beta chain) was sequenced within a study of T cells in Graves' hyperthyroidism and ophthalmopathy. Study results and caveats: In the blood, most expanded thyroid clonotypes above 0.001 appeared as well.

The germline V gene has CDR1 ENHRY and CDR2 SYGVKD. The CDR3 runs 14 residues. The J segment lost 1 base and the V segment lost 6 bases, leaving 4 bases of the junction unmatched. There are many counts of this clonotype. Antigen: not known. TCR beta CDR3 regions were amplified from RNA transcripts. Researchers ran a first-round RT-PCR on the TCR CDR3 using the HTBI primer set. TCRdb fed the multiplex PCR reads into MiXCR, producing one record per CDR3 protein. The sample contains some 98,000 distinct CDR3 sequences, approximately 42% of which appear only once. Graves' hyperthyroidism showing no ophthalmopathy progression within 18 months was considered stable. Exclusion of a patient resulted from uncontrolled infection, other autoimmune disease, pregnancy or lactation.

V and J are TRBV10-3 and TRBJ2-5, with 8 bases that match TRBD1. The TCR originated in a woman in her 30s with Graves' hyperthyroidism. Sequencing was carried out using peripheral blood or thyroid tissue (not recorded which). CDR3 sequence: CAIRQGERQETQYF. CDR3 nucleotide sequence: TGTGCCATCAGACAGGGGGAACGCCAAGAGACCCAGTACTTC.